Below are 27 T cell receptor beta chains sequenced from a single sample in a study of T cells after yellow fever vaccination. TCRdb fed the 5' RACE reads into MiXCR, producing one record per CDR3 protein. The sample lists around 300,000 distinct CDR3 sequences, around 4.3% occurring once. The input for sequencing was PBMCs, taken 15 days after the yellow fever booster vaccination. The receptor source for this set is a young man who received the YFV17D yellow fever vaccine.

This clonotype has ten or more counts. CDR3 amino acids: CASSSSDRGLPGANVLTF. The CDR3 coding sequence is TGTGCCAGCAGCTCCTCGGACAGGGGACTCCCTGGGGCCAACGTCCTGACTTTC. The chain recombines TRBV7-9 with TRBJ2-6, with TRBD1 matching 9 bases. CDR1 is SEHNR, CDR2 FQNEAQ, per germline (reference sequence). V lost 4 bases to trimming and J lost 2 bases; unmatched junction nucleotides: 9. This CDR3 is built from 18 residues. Drawing the rest from reference TRBV7-9 and TRBJ2-6, the complete variable domain is DTGVSQNPRHKITKRGQNVTFRCDPISEHNRLYWYRQTLGQGPEFLTYFQNEAQLEKSRLLSDRFSAERPKGSFSTLEIQRTEQGDSAMYLCASSSSDRGLPGANVLTFGAGSRLTVL.

The CDR3 loop is CASSPRGQPNTEAFF. The CDR3 nucleotides read TGCGCCAGCAGCCCCCGTGGACAGCCAAACACTGAAGCTTTCTTT. The gene calls are TRBV4-1 and TRBJ1-1; the D gene is possibly TRBD1 (6 bases). The germline gives CDR1 MGHRA, CDR2 YSYEKL. Trimming left V 4 bases short and J 2 bases short, with 14 bases between. The CDR3 consists of 15 residues.

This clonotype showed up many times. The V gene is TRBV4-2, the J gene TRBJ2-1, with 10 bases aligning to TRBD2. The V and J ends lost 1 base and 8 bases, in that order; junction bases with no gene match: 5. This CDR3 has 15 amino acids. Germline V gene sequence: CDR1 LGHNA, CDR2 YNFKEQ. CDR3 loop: CASSQGASGGYEQFF. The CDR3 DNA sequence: TGTGCCAGCAGCCAAGGAGCTAGCGGGGGTTATGAGCAGTTCTTC.

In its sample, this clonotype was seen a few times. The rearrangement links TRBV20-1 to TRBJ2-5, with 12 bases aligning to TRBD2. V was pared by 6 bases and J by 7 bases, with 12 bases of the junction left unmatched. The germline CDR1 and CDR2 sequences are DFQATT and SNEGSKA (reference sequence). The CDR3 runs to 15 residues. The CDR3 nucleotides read TGCAGTGCCCCCCTTCCTAGCGGGGGGGCCTGGACCCAGTACTTC. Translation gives CSAPLPSGGAWTQYF.

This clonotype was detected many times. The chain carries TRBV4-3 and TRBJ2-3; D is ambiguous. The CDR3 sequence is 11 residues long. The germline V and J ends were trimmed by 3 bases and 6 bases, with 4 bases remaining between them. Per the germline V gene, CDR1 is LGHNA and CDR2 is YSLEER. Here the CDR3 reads CASSHGDTQYF. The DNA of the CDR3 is TGCGCCAGCAGCCACGGGGATACGCAGTATTTT.

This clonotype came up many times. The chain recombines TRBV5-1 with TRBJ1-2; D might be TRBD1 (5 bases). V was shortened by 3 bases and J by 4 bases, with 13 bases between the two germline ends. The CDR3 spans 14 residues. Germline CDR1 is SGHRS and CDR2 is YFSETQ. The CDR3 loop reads CASSYPGTLYGYTF. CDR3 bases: TGCGCCAGCAGCTATCCCGGGACTCTCTATGGCTACACCTTC.

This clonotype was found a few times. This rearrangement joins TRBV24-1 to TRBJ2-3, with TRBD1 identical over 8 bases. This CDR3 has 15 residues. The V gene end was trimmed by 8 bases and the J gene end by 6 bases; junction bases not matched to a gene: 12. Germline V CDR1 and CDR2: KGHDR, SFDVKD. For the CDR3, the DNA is TGTGCCACCAAGACAGGGGCCGTATTGTGTGATACGCAGTATTTT. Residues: CATKTGAVLCDTQYF.

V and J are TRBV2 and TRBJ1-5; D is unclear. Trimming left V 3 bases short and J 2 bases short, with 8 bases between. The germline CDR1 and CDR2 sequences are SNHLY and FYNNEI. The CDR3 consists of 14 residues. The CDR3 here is CASSDTQRNQPQHF. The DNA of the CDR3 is TGTGCCAGCAGTGACACCCAACGCAATCAGCCCCAGCATTTT.

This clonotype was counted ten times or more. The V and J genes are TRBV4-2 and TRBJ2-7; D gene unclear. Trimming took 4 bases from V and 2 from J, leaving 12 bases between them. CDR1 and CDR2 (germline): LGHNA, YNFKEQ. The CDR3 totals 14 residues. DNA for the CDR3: TGTGCCAGCAGCCCCCGCGACCGAGCCTACGAGCAGTACTTC. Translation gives CASSPRDRAYEQYF.

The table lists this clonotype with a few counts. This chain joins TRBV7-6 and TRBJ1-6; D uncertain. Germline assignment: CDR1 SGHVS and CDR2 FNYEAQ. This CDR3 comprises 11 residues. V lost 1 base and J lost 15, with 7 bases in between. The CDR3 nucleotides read TGTGCCAGCAGCTTAGGCGGGCGCCTCCACTTT. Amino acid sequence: CASSLGGRLHF.

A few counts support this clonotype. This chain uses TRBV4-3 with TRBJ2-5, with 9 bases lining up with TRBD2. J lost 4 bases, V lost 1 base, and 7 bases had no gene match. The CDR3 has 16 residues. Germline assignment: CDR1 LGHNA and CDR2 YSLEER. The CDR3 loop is CASSQVRRGGTETQYF. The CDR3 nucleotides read TGCGCCAGCAGCCAAGTCCGGCGGGGGGGCACAGAGACCCAGTACTTC.

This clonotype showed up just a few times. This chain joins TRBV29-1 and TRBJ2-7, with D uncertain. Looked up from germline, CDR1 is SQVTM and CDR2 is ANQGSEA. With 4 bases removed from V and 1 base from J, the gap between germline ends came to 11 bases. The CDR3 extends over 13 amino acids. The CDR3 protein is CSVVPQSSYEQYF. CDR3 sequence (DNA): TGCAGCGTTGTACCACAGTCTTCCTACGAGCAGTACTTC.

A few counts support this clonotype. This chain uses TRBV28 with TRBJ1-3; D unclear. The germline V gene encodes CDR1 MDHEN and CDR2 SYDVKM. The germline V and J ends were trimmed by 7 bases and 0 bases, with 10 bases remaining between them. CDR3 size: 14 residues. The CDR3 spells CASTQPSSGNTIYF. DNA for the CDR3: TGTGCCAGCACCCAACCTAGCTCTGGAAACACCATATATTTT. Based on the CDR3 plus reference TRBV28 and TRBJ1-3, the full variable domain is DVKVTQSSRYLVKRTGEKVFLECVQDMDHENMFWYRQDPGLGLRLIYFSYDVKMKEKGDIPEGYSVSREKKERFSLILESASTNQTSMYLCASTQPSSGNTIYFGEGSWLTVV.

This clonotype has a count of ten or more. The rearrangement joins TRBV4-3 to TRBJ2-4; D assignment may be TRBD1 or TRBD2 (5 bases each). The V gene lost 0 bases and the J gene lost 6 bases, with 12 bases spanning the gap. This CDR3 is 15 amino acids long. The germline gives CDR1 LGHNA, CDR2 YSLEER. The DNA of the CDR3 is TGCGCCAGCAGCCAAGATCTCTCTGGGACAAACATTCAGTACTTC. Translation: CASSQDLSGTNIQYF.

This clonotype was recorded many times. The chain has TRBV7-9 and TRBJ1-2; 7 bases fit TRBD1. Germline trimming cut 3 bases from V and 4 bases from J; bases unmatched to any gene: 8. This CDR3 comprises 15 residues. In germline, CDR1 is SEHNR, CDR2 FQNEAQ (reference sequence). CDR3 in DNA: TGTGCCAGCAGCTTCGGCGACAGGGTGGGCTATGGCTACACCTTC. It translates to CASSFGDRVGYGYTF.

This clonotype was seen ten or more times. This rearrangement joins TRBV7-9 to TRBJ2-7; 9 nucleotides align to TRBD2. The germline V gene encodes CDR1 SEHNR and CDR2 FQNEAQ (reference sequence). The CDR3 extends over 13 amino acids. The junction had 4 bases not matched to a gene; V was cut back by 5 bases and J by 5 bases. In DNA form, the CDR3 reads TGTGCCAGCAGCCCAGGGACTAGCAACGAGCAGTACTTC. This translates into CASSPGTSNEQYF.

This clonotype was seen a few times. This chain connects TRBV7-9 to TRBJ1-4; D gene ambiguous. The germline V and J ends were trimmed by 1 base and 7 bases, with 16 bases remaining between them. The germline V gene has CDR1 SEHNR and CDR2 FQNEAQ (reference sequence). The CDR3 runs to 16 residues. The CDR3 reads CASSLDSGRLREKLFF. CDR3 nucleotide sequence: TGTGCCAGCAGCTTAGACTCCGGGCGGCTTCGTGAAAAACTGTTTTTT.

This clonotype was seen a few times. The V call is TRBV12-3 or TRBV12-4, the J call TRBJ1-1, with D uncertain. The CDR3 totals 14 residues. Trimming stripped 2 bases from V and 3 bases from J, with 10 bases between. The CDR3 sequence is CASSLRAEYTEAFF. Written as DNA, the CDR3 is TGTGCCAGCAGTTTAAGGGCCGAATACACTGAAGCTTTCTTT.

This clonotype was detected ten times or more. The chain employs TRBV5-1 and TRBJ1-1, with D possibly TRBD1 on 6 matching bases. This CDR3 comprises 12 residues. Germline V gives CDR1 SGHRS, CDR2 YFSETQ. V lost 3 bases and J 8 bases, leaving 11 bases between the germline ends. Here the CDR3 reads CASSSSGAEAFF. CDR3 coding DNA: TGCGCCAGCAGCTCTTCAGGGGCGGAAGCTTTCTTT.

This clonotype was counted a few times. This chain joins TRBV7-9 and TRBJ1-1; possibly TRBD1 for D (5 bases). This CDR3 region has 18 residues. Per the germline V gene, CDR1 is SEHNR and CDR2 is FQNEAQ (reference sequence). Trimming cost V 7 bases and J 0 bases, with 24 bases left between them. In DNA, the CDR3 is TGTGCCAGCACCCTGGGTAGGAGGGGATTCCGCATGAACACTGAAGCTTTCTTT. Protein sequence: CASTLGRRGFRMNTEAFF.

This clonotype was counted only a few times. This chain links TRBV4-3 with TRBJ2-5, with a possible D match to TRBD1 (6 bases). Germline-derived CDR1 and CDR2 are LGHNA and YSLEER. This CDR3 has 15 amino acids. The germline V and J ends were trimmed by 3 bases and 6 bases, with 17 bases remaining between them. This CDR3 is CASSHQQGIEKTQYF. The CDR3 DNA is TGCGCCAGCAGCCACCAACAGGGTATAGAAAAGACCCAGTACTTC.

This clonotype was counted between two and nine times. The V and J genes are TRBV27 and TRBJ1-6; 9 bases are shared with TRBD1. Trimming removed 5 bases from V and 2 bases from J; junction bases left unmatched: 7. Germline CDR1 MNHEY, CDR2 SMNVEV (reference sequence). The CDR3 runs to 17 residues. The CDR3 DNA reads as TGTGCCAGCAGTATAGACAGGGGGGGAACCTATAATTCACCCCTCCACTTT. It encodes CASSIDRGGTYNSPLHF.

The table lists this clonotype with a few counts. The CDR3 nucleotides read TGTGCCATTCGACAGGTTGAAAAACTGTTTTTT. This codes for CAIRQVEKLFF. The chain joins TRBV2 to TRBJ1-4; TRBD1 is a possible D gene (6 bases). The V gene lost 10 bases and the J gene lost 7 bases, with 10 bases spanning the gap. This CDR3 has 11 amino acids. The V gene's germline CDR1 is SNHLY and CDR2 FYNNEI.

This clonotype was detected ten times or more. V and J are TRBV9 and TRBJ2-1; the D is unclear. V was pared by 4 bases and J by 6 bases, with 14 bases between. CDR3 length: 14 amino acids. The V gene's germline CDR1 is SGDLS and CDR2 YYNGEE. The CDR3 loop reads CASSPRIGSNEQFF. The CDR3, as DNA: TGTGCCAGCAGCCCAAGGATCGGGTCCAATGAGCAGTTCTTC.

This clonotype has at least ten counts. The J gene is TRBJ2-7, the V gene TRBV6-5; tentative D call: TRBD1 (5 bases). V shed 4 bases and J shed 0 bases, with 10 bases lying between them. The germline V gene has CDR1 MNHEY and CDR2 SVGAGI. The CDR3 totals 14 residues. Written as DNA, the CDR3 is TGTGCCAGCAGTTGGACACGAGACTCCTACGAGCAGTACGTC. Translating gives CASSWTRDSYEQYV.

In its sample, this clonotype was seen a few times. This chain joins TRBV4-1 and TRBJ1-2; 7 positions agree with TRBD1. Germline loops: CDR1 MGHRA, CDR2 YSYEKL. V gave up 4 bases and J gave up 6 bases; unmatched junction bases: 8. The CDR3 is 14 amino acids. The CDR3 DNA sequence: TGCGCCAGCAGCCCGAACAGGGGAGGTGATGGCTACACCTTC. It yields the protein CASSPNRGGDGYTF.

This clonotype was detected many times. CDR3 coding DNA: TGCAGCGTAGCTACCCGGGGGGGAACTGAAGCTTTCTTT. It yields the protein CSVATRGGTEAFF. The V call is TRBV29-1, the J call TRBJ1-1, with D perhaps TRBD1 (5 bases). Germline V gene data show CDR1 as SQVTM and CDR2 as ANQGSEA. V dropped 6 bases and J dropped 5 bases, with 16 bases sitting between them. This CDR3 is built from 13 residues.